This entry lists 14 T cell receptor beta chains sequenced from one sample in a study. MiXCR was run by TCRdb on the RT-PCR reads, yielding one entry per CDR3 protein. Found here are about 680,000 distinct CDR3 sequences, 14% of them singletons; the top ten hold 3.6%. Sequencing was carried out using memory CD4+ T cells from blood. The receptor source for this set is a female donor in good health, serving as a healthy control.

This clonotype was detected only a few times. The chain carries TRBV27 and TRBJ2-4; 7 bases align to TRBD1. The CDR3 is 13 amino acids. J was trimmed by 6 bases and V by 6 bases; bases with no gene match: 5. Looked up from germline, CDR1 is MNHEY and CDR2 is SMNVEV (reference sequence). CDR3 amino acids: CASRTRQGNIQYF. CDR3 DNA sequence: TGTGCCAGCAGGACCAGACAGGGAAACATTCAGTACTTC.

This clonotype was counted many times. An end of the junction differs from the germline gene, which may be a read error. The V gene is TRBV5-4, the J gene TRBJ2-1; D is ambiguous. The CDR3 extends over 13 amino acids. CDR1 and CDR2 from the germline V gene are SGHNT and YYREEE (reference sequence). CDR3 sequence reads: CASSLAPNNEQFF. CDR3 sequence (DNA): TGCGCCAGCAGCTTGGCGCCAAACAATGAGCAGTTCTTC.

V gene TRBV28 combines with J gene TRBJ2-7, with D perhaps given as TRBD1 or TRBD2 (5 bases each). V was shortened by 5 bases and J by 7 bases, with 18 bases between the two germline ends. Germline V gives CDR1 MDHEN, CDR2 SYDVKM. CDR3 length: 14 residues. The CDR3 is CASSPGLGLGEQYF. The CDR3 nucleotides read TGTGCCAGCAGTCCCGGACTGGGGCTGGGAGAGCAGTACTTC.

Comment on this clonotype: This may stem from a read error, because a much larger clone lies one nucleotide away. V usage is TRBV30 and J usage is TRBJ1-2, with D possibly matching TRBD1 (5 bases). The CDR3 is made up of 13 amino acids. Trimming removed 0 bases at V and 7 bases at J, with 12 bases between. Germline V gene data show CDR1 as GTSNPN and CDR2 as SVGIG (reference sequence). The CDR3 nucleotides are TGTGCCTGGAGTGTCATCAGGGCGGGTGGCTACACCTTC. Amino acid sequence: CAWSVIRAGGYTF.

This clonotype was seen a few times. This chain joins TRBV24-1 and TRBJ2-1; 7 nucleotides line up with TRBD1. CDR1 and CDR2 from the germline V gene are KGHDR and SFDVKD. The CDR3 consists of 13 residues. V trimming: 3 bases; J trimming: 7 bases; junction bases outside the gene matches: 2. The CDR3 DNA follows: TGTGCCACCAGTGATGACAGGGTAAATGAGCAGTTCTTC. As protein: CATSDDRVNEQFF.

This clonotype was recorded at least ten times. The CDR3 coding sequence is TGTGCCAGCAGCCAAGATCCCGGGAGCTACGAGCAGTACTTC. Translation: CASSQDPGSYEQYF. The chain carries TRBV3-1 and TRBJ2-7; perhaps TRBD2 as D (6 bases). The CDR3 extends over 14 amino acids. Trimming removed 0 bases from V and 3 bases from J, with 9 bases in between. Germline assignment: CDR1 LGHDT and CDR2 YNNKEL (reference sequence).

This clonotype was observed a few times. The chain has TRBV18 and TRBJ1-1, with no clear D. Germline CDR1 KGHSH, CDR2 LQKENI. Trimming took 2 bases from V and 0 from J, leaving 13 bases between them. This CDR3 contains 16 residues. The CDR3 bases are TGTGCCAGCTCACCAGCCGGTCGGCAGATGAACACTGAAGCTTTCTTT. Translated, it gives CASSPAGRQMNTEAFF.

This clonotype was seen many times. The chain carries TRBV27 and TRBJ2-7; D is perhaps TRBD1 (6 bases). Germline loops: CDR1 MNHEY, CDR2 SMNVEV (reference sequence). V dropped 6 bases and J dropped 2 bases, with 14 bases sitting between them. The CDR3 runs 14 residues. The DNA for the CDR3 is TGTGCCAGCAGCCGGACAGTGGCACCCTACGAGCAGTACTTC. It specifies CASSRTVAPYEQYF.

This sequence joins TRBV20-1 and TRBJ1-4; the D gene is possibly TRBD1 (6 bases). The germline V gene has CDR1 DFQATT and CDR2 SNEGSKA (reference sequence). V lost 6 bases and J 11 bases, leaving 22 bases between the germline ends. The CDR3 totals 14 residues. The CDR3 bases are TGCAGTGCCCGCTGGGACGGAAAGGGGGGTAAACTGTTTTTT. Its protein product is CSARWDGKGGKLFF.

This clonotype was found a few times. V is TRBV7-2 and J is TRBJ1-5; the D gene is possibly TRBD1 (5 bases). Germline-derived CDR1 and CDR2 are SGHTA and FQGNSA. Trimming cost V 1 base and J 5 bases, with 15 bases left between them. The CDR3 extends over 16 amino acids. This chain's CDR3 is CASSLVLLRDDQPQHF. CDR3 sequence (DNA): TGTGCCAGCAGCTTAGTATTATTAAGGGACGATCAGCCCCAGCATTTT.

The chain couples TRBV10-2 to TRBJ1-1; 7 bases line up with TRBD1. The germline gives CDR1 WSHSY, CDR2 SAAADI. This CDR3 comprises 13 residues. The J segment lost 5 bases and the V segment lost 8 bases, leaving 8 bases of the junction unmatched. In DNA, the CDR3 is TGCGCCAGCCAGAGGGGGCGCGGGACTGAAGCTTTCTTT. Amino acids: CASQRGRGTEAFF.

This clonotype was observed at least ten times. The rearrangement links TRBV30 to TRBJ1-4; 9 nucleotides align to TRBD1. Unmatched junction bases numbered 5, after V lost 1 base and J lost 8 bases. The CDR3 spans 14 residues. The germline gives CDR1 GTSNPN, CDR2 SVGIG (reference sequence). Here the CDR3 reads CAWSAGTGTEKLFF. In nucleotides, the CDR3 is TGTGCCTGGAGTGCCGGGACAGGGACGGAAAAACTGTTTTTT.

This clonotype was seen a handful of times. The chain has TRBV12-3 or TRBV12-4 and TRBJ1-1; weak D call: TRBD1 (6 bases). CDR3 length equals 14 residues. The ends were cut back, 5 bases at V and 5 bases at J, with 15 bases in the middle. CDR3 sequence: CASSEQQGRTEAFF. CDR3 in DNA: TGTGCCAGCAGTGAGCAACAGGGCAGGACTGAAGCTTTCTTT.

The CDR3: CSASKAYQETQYF. In nucleotides, the CDR3 is TGCAGTGCTAGTAAGGCGTACCAAGAGACCCAGTACTTC. V gene TRBV20-1 combines with J gene TRBJ2-5; the D is unclear. CDR1 and CDR2 from the germline V gene are DFQATT and SNEGSKA (reference sequence). The ends were cut back, 3 bases at V and 0 bases at J, with 8 bases in the middle. The CDR3 sequence is 13 residues long.